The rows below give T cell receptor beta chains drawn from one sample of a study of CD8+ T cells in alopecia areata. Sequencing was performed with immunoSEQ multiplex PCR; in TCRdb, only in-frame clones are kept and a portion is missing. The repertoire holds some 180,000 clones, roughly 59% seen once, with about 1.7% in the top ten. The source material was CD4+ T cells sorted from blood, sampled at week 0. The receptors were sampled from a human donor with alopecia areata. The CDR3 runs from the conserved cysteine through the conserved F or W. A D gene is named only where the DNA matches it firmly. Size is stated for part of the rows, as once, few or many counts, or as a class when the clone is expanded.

cdr3_aa: CASSLPDEQFF
cdr3_nt: TGTGCCAGCAGTTTACCCGATGAGCAGTTCTTC
cdr3_length: 11
clone_size: .
j_call: TRBJ2-1
v_call: TRBV28
d_call: .

cdr3_aa: CASSEAGGRTGELFF
cdr3_nt: TGTGCCAGCAGTGAAGCGGGGGGGCGGACCGGGGAGCTGTTTTTT
cdr3_length: 15
clone_size: .
j_call: TRBJ2-2
v_call: TRBV2
d_call: .

cdr3_aa: CASGLVQDRNQPQHF
cdr3_nt: TGTGCTAGTGGTTTGGTCCAAGACCGCAATCAGCCCCAGCATTTT
cdr3_length: 15
clone_size: .
j_call: TRBJ1-5
v_call: TRBV12-5
d_call: .

cdr3_aa: CASSGAVRAGDTQYF
cdr3_nt: TGTGCCAGCAGTGGGGCGGTGAGGGCTGGGGATACGCAGTATTTT
cdr3_length: 15
clone_size: few
j_call: TRBJ2-3
v_call: TRBV2
d_call: .

cdr3_aa: CASSPGQITYGYTF
cdr3_nt: TGTGCCAGCAGTCCCGGACAAATTACTTATGGCTACACCTTC
cdr3_length: 14
clone_size: few
j_call: TRBJ1-2
v_call: TRBV27
d_call: .

cdr3_aa: CSVEVGPQASNYGYTF
cdr3_nt: TGCAGCGTTGAAGTAGGCCCCCAGGCATCGAACTATGGCTACACCTTC
cdr3_length: 16
clone_size: .
j_call: TRBJ1-2
v_call: TRBV29-1
d_call: .

cdr3_aa: CAISGTGDYGYTF
cdr3_nt: TGTGCCATCAGTGGAACAGGGGACTATGGCTACACCTTC
cdr3_length: 13
clone_size: .
j_call: TRBJ1-2
v_call: TRBV10-3
d_call: TRBD1

cdr3_aa: CASSQEVATSNTEAFF
cdr3_nt: TGCGCCAGCAGCCAAGAGGTTGCTACCTCGAACACTGAAGCTTTCTTT
cdr3_length: 16
clone_size: .
j_call: TRBJ1-1
v_call: TRBV4-3
d_call: .

cdr3_aa: CASSLALTTTTYEQYF
cdr3_nt: TGTGCCAGCAGCTTGGCCCTGACAACGACTACCTACGAGCAGTACTTC
cdr3_length: 16
clone_size: .
j_call: TRBJ2-7
v_call: TRBV5-6
d_call: .

cdr3_aa: CAWGQGVYEQYF
cdr3_nt: TGTGCCTGGGGACAGGGGGTCTACGAGCAGTACTTC
cdr3_length: 12
clone_size: .
j_call: TRBJ2-7
v_call: TRBV30
d_call: TRBD1

cdr3_aa: CAWGPGQGSYEQYF
cdr3_nt: TGTGCCTGGGGCCCGGGACAGGGATCCTACGAGCAGTACTTC
cdr3_length: 14
clone_size: .
j_call: TRBJ2-7
v_call: TRBV30
d_call: TRBD1

cdr3_aa: CASSQGSGYPYEQYF
cdr3_nt: TGCGCCAGCAGCCAGGGGTCTGGGTACCCCTACGAGCAGTACTTC
cdr3_length: 15
clone_size: .
j_call: TRBJ2-7
v_call: TRBV4-1
d_call: .

cdr3_aa: CASSQNWDEQFF
cdr3_nt: TGCGCCAGCAGCCAAAACTGGGATGAGCAGTTCTTC
cdr3_length: 12
clone_size: .
j_call: TRBJ2-1
v_call: TRBV4-3
d_call: .

cdr3_aa: CAWSRETYEQYF
cdr3_nt: TGTGCCTGGAGTCGGGAGACCTACGAGCAGTACTTC
cdr3_length: 12
clone_size: .
j_call: TRBJ2-7
v_call: TRBV30
d_call: .

cdr3_aa: CASSPDMAYEQYF
cdr3_nt: TGTGCCAGCAGCCCAGACATGGCCTACGAGCAGTACTTC
cdr3_length: 13
clone_size: few
j_call: TRBJ2-7
v_call: TRBV14
d_call: .

cdr3_aa: CASSFRAQREAFF
cdr3_nt: TGTGCCAGCAGCTTTAGGGCACAACGTGAAGCTTTCTTT
cdr3_length: 13
clone_size: .
j_call: TRBJ1-1
v_call: TRBV7-2
d_call: .

cdr3_aa: CASSQVEQINTGELFF
cdr3_nt: TGCGCCAGCAGCCAAGTTGAGCAGATTAACACCGGGGAGCTGTTTTTT
cdr3_length: 16
clone_size: .
j_call: TRBJ2-2
v_call: TRBV4-3
d_call: .

cdr3_aa: CASSTGGDTEAFF
cdr3_nt: TGTGCCAGCTCGACAGGGGGTGACACTGAAGCTTTCTTT
cdr3_length: 13
clone_size: few
j_call: TRBJ1-1
v_call: TRBV5-4
d_call: TRBD1

cdr3_aa: CASSLVQKNIQYF
cdr3_nt: TGTGCCAGCAGCTTAGTTCAGAAAAACATTCAGTACTTC
cdr3_length: 13
clone_size: .
j_call: TRBJ2-4
v_call: TRBV7-2
d_call: .

cdr3_aa: CASSFVAGEYEQYF
cdr3_nt: TGTGCCAGCAGCTTCGTAGCGGGGGAATACGAGCAGTACTTC
cdr3_length: 14
clone_size: .
j_call: TRBJ2-7
v_call: TRBV7-2
d_call: TRBD2

cdr3_aa: CASSVKSRAGQYF
cdr3_nt: TGTGCCAGCAGCGTTAAGAGCCGAGCCGGGCAGTACTTC
cdr3_length: 13
clone_size: .
j_call: TRBJ2-7
v_call: TRBV7-2
d_call: .

cdr3_aa: CASSLNHLDTGQSGYGYTF
cdr3_nt: TGCGCCAGCAGCTTGAATCACCTAGATACGGGACAATCCGGCTATGGCTACACCTTC
cdr3_length: 19
clone_size: .
j_call: TRBJ1-2
v_call: TRBV5-1
d_call: .

cdr3_aa: CASRPTGGRLSYEQYF
cdr3_nt: TGTGCCAGCAGACCGACAGGGGGCCGACTCTCCTACGAGCAGTACTTC
cdr3_length: 16
clone_size: .
j_call: TRBJ2-7
v_call: TRBV11-2
d_call: TRBD1

cdr3_aa: CAWSRSKGYTF
cdr3_nt: TGTGCCTGGAGTCGTTCGAAGGGCTACACCTTC
cdr3_length: 11
clone_size: .
j_call: TRBJ1-2
v_call: TRBV30
d_call: .

cdr3_aa: CSVPTGQYNEQFF
cdr3_nt: TGCAGCGTTCCGACAGGGCAATACAATGAGCAGTTCTTC
cdr3_length: 13
clone_size: few
j_call: TRBJ2-1
v_call: TRBV29-1
d_call: TRBD1

cdr3_aa: CASSSQFSAAFF
cdr3_nt: TGTGCCAGCAGTTCCCAATTCTCCGCAGCTTTCTTT
cdr3_length: 12
clone_size: .
j_call: TRBJ1-1
v_call: TRBV27
d_call: .

cdr3_aa: CSVRSTDTQYF
cdr3_nt: TGCAGCGTTCGAAGCACAGATACGCAGTATTTT
cdr3_length: 11
clone_size: .
j_call: TRBJ2-3
v_call: TRBV29-1
d_call: .

cdr3_aa: CASSVAIRQNDNEQFF
cdr3_nt: TGTGCCAGCAGCGTAGCTATCCGACAAAACGACAATGAGCAGTTCTTC
cdr3_length: 16
clone_size: .
j_call: TRBJ2-1
v_call: TRBV9
d_call: .

cdr3_aa: CASSPVLGATGELFF
cdr3_nt: TGTGCCAGCAGCCCAGTACTGGGGGCTACCGGGGAGCTGTTTTTT
cdr3_length: 15
clone_size: once
j_call: TRBJ2-2
v_call: TRBV28
d_call: .

cdr3_aa: CASSPPTDTQYF
cdr3_nt: TGCGCCAGCAGCCCGCCCACAGATACGCAGTATTTT
cdr3_length: 12
clone_size: .
j_call: TRBJ2-3
v_call: TRBV5-1
d_call: .

cdr3_aa: CASSEWTANGYTF
cdr3_nt: TGCGCCAGCAGCGAATGGACAGCCAACGGCTACACCTTC
cdr3_length: 13
clone_size: once
j_call: TRBJ1-2
v_call: TRBV5-1
d_call: .